This T cell receptor (beta chain) is drawn from a study of blood T cell repertoires in COVID-19. The CDR3 is 13 amino acids. The V and J ends lost 3 bases and 5 bases respectively, with 8 bases between them. How the authors handled the data: The assay estimated nucleated cells by amplifying reference gene primers. The repertoire was sequenced with immunoSEQ multiplex PCR; TCRdb's copy has only in-frame clones and lacks some. The DNA gave D and trimming, while V, J and clone size come from that table. Found here are 260,000 or so clones, 88% of them singletons; the top ten hold about 0.7%. This clonotype was obtained from a human donor in a cohort sampled during active COVID-19. The specimen was peripheral blood. The genes are TRBV12-3 or TRBV12-4 and TRBJ1-5, with D possibly TRBD1 on 5 matching bases. The CDR3 loop is CASSFTGDQPQHF. The CDR3 region has the DNA TGTGCCAGCAGTTTCACGGGGGATCAGCCCCAGCATTTT.